The 7 T cell receptor beta chains given below trace back to one sample, sequenced in a study of tissue T cells after allogeneic stem cell transplantation. The time point here: mouse harvest day 7 after allogeneic transplant. Tail vein injection delivered 10^7 T-cell-depleted bone marrow cells and 10^6 splenic CD5+ T cells. Assay used: immunoSEQ multiplex PCR; TCRdb lists only in-frame clones, some missing. The profile shows some 8,300 clones, 35% to 55% of them singletons. What was sequenced was skin. These receptors all stem from a female BALB/c mouse given C57BL/6 T cells with graft-versus-host disease after an allogeneic hematopoietic cell transplant.

This clone was seen a few times. Mouse names are used for the genes. The sequence runs out 1 residue before the end of the CDR3; the remainder is reconstructed from the germline J gene. This chain joins TRBV15 and TRBJ1-5; D gene ambiguous. V was pared by 6 bases and J by 1 base, with 4 bases between. This CDR3 comprises 12 residues. Germline CDR1 and CDR2: SGHND and FRSKSL. The covered CDR3 bases are TGTGCCAGCAGACAGAACAACCAGGCTCCGCTT. Encoded protein: CASRQNNQAPL. The full CDR3 protein reads CASRQNNQAPLF.

Note on this clone: Genes and germline come from the mouse. The read falls 1 residue short of the CDR3 end, and the missing part is taken from the germline J gene. This chain connects TRBV3 to TRBJ2-1; 7 positions match TRBD2. Germline V gene data show CDR1 as SNHLY and CDR2 as FYNGKV (reference sequence). The ends lost 3 bases at V and 3 bases at J; junction bases unmatched: 5. The CDR3 is 15 amino acids. Incomplete CDR3 DNA: TGTGCCAGCAGCTTCCGACTGGGTCTCTATGCTGAGCAGTTC. Translating it yields CASSFRLGLYAEQF. The whole CDR3 sequence is CASSFRLGLYAEQFF.

A single count supports this clone. Gene names follow the mouse nomenclature. The read ends 1 residue shy of where the CDR3 ends; the end is completed using the germline J gene. The rearrangement links TRBV26 to TRBJ1-1; tentative D call: TRBD1 (5 bases). Germline V gene lookup returns CDR1 KGHPV and CDR2 FQNQEV (reference sequence). The CDR3 extends over 12 amino acids. Trimming stripped 6 bases from V and 2 bases from J, with 7 bases between. The CDR3 loop reads CASSRDNTEVFF. The CDR3 DNA, read in part, is TGTGCCAGCAGCCGGGACAACACAGAAGTCTTC.

The count of this clone is one. Genes and germline are mouse. The CDR3 end is not reached by the read, which stops 1 residue before it; the germline J gene fills it in. The chain has TRBV19 and TRBJ1-1, with D unresolved. Germline CDR1 reads FNHDT; CDR2 reads SITEND (reference sequence). This CDR3 has 11 amino acids. V was pared by 4 bases and J by 5 bases, with 6 bases between. This chain's CDR3 is CASSSGTEVFF. The sequenced CDR3 bases are TGTGCCAGCAGTTCGGGGACAGAAGTCTTC.

This clone is categorized as medium-sized. All gene names here are mouse names. Read coverage stops 1 residue before the CDR3 terminus; the germline J gene supplies the remainder. The rearrangement uses TRBV23 and TRBJ1-3. Germline loops: CDR1 KGHTA, CDR2 FQNQQP. The CDR3 loop spans 15 amino acids. CDR3 DNA, as far as it was read: TGCTCCAGCAGTCAATTTCCGGGATCTGGAAATACGCTCTAT. It is translated as CSSSQFPGSGNTLY. The full CDR3 protein reads CSSSQFPGSGNTLYF.

A remark on this clone: Germline and genes here are mouse. The sequenced fragment ends 1 residue before the CDR3 boundary, so the rest is inferred from the germline J gene. V gene TRBV13-2 combines with J gene TRBJ2-5; D gene ambiguous. Germline CDR1 and CDR2: NNHNN and SYGAGS (reference sequence). Trimming removed 0 bases from V and 1 base from J, with 3 bases in between. The CDR3 totals 13 residues. CDR3 protein: CASGDGYQDTQYF. The part of the CDR3 DNA that was read is TGTGCCAGCGGTGATGGGTACCAAGACACCCAGTAC.

Points on this clone: The gene symbols are mouse symbols. With the read ending 1 residue before the CDR3 end, the germline J gene is used to fill in that end. This sample also contains other DNA sequences that code for the same CDR3. V gene TRBV26 combines with J gene TRBJ1-2, with 8 bases matching TRBD1. Trimming took 4 bases from V and 0 from J; bases not matched to a gene: 1. The CDR3 runs to 14 residues. Germline CDR1 KGHPV, CDR2 FQNQEV (reference sequence). The DNA read from the CDR3 is TGTGCCAGCAGTCAACAGGGGGCAAACTCCGACTACACC. The encoded protein is CASSQQGANSDYT. The full CDR3 protein reads CASSQQGANSDYTF.